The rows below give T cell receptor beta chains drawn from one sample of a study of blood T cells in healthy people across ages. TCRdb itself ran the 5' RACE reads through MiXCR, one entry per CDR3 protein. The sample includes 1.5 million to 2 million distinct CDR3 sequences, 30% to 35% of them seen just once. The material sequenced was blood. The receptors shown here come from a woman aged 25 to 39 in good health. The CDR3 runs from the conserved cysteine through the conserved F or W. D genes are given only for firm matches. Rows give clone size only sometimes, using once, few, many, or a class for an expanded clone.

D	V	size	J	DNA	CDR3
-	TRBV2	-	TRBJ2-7	TGTGCCACTAAAGGCCCTCCGGCGGGGGAGCAGTACTTC	CATKGPPAGEQYF
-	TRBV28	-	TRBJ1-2	TGTGCCAGCCATACACCCCTGACAGGCACCCGGCGGGGCTACACCTTC	CASHTPLTGTRRGYTF
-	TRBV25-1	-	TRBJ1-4	TGTGCCACCTTGCCTGACAGCGGTAATGAGGGACTGTTTTTT	CATLPDSGNEGLFF
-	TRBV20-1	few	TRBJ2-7	TGCAGTGCCAAAGGGAAGGGTCTACCCTACGAGCAGTACTTC	CSAKGKGLPYEQYF
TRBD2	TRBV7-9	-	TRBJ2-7	TGTGCCAGCAGCTCCGGACTAGCGGGACCCTACGAGCAGTACTTC	CASSSGLAGPYEQYF
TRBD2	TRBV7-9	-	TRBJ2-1	TGTGCCAGCAGTTCCGGGACTAGCGGGGGGCCCTACAATGAGCAGTTCTTC	CASSSGTSGGPYNEQFF
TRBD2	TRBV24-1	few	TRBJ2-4	TGTGCCACCAGTGACAGACTAGCGGGGGGCTTAGCCAAAAACATTCAGTACTTC	CATSDRLAGGLAKNIQYF
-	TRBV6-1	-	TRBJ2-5	TGTGCCAGCAGACTAGACCTAGGAATCCAAGAGACCCAGTACTTC	CASRLDLGIQETQYF
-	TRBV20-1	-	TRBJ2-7	TGCAGTGCTAGGAGGACCGGACAGAGGGCCGAGCAGTACTTC	CSARRTGQRAEQYF
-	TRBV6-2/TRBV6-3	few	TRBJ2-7	TGTGCCAGCAGTTCACCTCTCTTTGAAGCCGAGCAGTACTTC	CASSSPLFEAEQYF
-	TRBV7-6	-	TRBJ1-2	TGTGCCAGCAGCTTACAGGCCTCTGTCTGTGGCTACACCTTC	CASSLQASVCGYTF
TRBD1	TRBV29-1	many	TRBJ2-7	TGCAGCGTTTTGGACAGGGAAACCTACGAGCAGTACTTC	CSVLDRETYEQYF
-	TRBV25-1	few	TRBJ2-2	TGTGTCAGCGGTAGCGCGGGGGAGCTGTTTTTT	CVSGSAGELFF
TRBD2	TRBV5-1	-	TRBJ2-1	TGCGCCAGCAGCTCCATTAGCGGGAGGACCTACAATGAGCAGTTCTTC	CASSSISGRTYNEQFF
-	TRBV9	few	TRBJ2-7	TGTGCCAGCAGCGCAGAAACAGCCTACGAGCAGTACTTC	CASSAETAYEQYF
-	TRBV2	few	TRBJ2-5	TGTGCCAGCAGCAAGGGTGTGGAAGAGACCCAGTACTTC	CASSKGVEETQYF
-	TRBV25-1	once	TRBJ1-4	TGTGCCAGCAGTGTGGGATCGCCTTTGACTAATGAAAAACTGTTTTTT	CASSVGSPLTNEKLFF
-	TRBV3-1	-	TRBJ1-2	TGTGCCAGCAGCCAACGGAGAGGGATCGGCTACACCTTC	CASSQRRGIGYTF
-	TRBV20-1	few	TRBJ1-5	TGCAGTGCTGTCCCGGGATCCCGAGATCAGCCCCAGCATTTT	CSAVPGSRDQPQHF